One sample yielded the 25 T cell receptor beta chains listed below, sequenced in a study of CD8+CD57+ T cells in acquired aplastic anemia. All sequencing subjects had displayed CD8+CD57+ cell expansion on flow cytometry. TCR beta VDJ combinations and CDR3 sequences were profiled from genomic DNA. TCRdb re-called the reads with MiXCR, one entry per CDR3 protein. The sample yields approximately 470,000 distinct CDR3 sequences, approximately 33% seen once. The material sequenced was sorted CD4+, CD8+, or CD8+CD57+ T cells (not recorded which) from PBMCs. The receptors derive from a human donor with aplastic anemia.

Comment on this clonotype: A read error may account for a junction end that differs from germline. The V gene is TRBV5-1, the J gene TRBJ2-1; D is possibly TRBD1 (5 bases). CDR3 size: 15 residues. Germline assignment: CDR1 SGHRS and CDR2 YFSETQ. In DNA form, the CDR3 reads TGCGTCAGCAGCTTGGCCGACAGCCTCTACAATGAGCAGTTCTTC. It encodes CVSSLADSLYNEQFF.

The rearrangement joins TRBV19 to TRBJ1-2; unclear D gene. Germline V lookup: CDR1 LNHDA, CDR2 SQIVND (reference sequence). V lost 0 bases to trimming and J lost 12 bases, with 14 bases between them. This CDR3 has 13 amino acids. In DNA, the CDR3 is TGTGCCAGTAGTATAGATCAAACAAGCGGCCACACCTTC. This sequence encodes CASSIDQTSGHTF.

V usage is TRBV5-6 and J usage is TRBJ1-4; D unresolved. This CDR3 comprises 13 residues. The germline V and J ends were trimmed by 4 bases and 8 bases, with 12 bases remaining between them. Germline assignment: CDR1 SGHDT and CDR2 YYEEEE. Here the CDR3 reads CASSRSGLEKLFF. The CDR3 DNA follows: TGTGCCAGCAGCCGCTCCGGGTTAGAAAAACTGTTTTTT.

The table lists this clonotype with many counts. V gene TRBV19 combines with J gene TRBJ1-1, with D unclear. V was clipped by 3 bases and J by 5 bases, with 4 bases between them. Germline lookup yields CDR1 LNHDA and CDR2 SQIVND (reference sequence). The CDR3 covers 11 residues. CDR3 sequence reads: CASSILTEAFF. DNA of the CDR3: TGTGCCAGTAGTATTTTAACTGAAGCTTTCTTT. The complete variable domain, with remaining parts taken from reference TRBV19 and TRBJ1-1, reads DGGITQSPKYLFRKEGQNVTLSCEQNLNHDAMYWYRQDPGQGLRLIYYSQIVNDFQKGDIAEGYSVSREKKESFPLTVTSAQKNPTAFYLCASSILTEAFFGQGTRLTVV.

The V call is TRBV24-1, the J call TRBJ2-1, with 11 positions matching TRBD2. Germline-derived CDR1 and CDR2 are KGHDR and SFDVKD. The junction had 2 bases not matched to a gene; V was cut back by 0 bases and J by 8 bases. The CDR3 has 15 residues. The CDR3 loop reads CATSDLTSGSDEQFF. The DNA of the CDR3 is TGTGCCACCAGTGATTTGACTAGCGGGAGCGATGAGCAGTTCTTC.

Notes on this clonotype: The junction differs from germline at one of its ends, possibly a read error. The CDR3 nucleotides are TGTGCCGGCAGCTTAAATGGAGATCAGCCCCAGCATTTT. Amino acids: CAGSLNGDQPQHF. The chain links TRBV7-9 to TRBJ1-5; D gene unclear. This CDR3 is built from 13 residues. Germline CDR1 is SEHNR and CDR2 is FQNEAQ (reference sequence). Full variable domain (outside the CDR3, taken from reference TRBV7-9 and TRBJ1-5): DTGVSQNPRHKITKRGQNVTFRCDPISEHNRLYWYRQTLGQGPEFLTYFQNEAQLEKSRLLSDRFSAERPKGSFSTLEIQRTEQGDSAMYLCAGSLNGDQPQHFGDGTRLSIL.

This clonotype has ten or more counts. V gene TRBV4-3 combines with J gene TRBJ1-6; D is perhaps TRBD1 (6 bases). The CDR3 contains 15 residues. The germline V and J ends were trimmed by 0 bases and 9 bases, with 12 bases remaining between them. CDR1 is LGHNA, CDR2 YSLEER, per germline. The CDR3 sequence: CASSQEGPGASPLHF. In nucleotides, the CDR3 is TGCGCCAGCAGCCAAGAAGGTCCAGGGGCTTCACCCCTCCACTTT.

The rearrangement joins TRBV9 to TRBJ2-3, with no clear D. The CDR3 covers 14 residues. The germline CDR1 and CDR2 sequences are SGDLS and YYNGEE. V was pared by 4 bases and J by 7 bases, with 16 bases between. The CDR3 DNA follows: TGTGCCAGCAGCCCACGCTCTCGGGCTAATACGCAGTATTTT. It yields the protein CASSPRSRANTQYF.

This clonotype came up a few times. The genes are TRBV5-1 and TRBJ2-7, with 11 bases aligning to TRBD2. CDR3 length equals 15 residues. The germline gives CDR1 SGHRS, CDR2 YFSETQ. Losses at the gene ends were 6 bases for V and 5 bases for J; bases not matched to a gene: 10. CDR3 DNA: TGCGCCAGCACCCGGGTAGCGGGAGGGGGTAACGAGCAGTACTTC. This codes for CASTRVAGGGNEQYF.

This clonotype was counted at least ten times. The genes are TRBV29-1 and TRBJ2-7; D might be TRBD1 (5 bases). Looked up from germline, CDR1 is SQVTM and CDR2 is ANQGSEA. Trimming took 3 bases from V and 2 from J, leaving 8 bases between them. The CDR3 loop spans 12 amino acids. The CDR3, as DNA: TGCAGCGTTGAGACAGTGACCTACGAGCAGTACTTC. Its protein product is CSVETVTYEQYF.

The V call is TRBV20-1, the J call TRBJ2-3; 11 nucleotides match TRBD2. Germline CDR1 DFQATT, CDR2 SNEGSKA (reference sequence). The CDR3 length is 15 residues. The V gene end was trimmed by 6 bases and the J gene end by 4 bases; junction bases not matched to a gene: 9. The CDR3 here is CSAPFSGGAPDTQYF. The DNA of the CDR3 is TGCAGTGCCCCTTTTAGCGGGGGGGCCCCAGATACGCAGTATTTT.

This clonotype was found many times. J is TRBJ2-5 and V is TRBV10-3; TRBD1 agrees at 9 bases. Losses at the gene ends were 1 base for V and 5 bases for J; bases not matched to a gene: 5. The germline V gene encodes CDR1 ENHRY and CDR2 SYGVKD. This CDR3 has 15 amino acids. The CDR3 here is CAISELQGASETQYF. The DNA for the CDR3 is TGTGCCATCAGTGAGTTACAGGGGGCTTCGGAGACCCAGTACTTC.

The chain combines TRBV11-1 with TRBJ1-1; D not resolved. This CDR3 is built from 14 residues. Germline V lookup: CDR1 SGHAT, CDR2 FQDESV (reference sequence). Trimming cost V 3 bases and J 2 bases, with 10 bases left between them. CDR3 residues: CASSLGSLNTEAFF. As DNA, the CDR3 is TGTGCCAGCAGCTTGGGCAGCTTAAACACTGAAGCTTTCTTT. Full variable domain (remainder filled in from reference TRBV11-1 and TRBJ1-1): EAEVAQSPRYKITEKSQAVAFWCDPISGHATLYWYRQILGQGPELLVQFQDESVVDDSQLPKDRFSAERLKGVDSTLKIQPAELGDSAMYLCASSLGSLNTEAFFGQGTRLTVV.

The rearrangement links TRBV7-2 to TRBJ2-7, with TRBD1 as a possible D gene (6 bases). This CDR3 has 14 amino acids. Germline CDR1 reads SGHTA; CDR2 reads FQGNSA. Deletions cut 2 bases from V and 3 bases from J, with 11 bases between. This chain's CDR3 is CASSLMDSYYEQYF. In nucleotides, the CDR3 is TGTGCCAGCAGCTTAATGGACAGTTACTACGAGCAGTACTTC.

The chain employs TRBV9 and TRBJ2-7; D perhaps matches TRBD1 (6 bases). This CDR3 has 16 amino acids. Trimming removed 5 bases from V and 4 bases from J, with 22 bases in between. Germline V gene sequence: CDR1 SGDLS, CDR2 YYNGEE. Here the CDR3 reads CASSLGGTSVSYEQYF. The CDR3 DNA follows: TGTGCCAGCAGTTTAGGTGGGACATCGGTTAGTTACGAGCAGTACTTC.

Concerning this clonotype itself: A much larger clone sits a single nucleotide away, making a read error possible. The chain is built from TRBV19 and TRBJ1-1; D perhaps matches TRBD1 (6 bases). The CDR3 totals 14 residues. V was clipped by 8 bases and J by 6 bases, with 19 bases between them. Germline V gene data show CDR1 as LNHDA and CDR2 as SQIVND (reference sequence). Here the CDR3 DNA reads TGTGCCAGTTCCTCGTACGGGGGGGGCGCTGAAGCTTTCTTT. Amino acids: CASSSYGGGAEAFF.

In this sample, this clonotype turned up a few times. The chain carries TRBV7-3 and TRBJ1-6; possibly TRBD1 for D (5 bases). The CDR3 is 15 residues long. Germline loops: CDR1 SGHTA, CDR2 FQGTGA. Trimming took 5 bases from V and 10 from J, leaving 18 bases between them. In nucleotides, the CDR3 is TGTGCCAGCAGCCAAATGGGGGGGAACCAGTCACCCCTCCACTTT. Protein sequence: CASSQMGGNQSPLHF.

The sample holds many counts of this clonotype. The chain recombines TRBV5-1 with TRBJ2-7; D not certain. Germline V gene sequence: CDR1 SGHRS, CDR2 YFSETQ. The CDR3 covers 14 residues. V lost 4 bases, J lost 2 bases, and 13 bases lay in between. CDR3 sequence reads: CASSRTTSTYEQYF. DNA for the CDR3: TGCGCCAGCAGCAGGACCACAAGCACCTACGAGCAGTACTTC.

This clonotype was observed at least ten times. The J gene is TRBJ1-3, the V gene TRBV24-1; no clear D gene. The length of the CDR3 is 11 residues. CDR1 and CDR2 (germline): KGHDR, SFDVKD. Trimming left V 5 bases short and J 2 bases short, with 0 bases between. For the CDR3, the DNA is TGTGCCACCAGTGCTGGAAACACCATATATTTT. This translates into CATSAGNTIYF.

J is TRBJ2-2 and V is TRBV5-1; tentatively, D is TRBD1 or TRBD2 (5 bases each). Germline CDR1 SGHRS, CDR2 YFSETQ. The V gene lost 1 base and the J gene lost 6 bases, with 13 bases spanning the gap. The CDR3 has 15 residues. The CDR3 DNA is TGCGCCAGCAGCTTGACCGGGACCGAGTCCGGGGAGCTGTTTTTT. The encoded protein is CASSLTGTESGELFF.

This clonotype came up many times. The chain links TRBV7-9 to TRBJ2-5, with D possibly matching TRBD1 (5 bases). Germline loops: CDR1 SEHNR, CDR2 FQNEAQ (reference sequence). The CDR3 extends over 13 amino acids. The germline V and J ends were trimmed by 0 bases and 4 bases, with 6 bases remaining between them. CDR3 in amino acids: CASSLAGAETQYF. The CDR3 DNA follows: TGTGCCAGCAGCTTAGCAGGGGCAGAGACCCAGTACTTC. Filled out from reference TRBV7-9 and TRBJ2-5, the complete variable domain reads DTGVSQNPRHKITKRGQNVTFRCDPISEHNRLYWYRQTLGQGPEFLTYFQNEAQLEKSRLLSDRFSAERPKGSFSTLEIQRTEQGDSAMYLCASSLAGAETQYFGPGTRLLVL.

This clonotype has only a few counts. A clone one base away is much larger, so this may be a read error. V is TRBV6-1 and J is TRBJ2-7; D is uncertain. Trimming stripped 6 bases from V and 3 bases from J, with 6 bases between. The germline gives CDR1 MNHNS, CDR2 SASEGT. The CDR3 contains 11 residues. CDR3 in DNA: TGTGCCAGCAGCCCTTTCTACGAGCAGTACTTC. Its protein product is CASSPFYEQYF.

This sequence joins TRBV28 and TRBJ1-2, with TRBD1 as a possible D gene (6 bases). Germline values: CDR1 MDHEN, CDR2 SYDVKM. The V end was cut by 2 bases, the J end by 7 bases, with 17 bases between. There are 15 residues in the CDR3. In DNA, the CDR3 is TGTGCCAGCAGTTTAGCTACAGGGTTGATAAGTGGCTACACCTTC. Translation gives CASSLATGLISGYTF.

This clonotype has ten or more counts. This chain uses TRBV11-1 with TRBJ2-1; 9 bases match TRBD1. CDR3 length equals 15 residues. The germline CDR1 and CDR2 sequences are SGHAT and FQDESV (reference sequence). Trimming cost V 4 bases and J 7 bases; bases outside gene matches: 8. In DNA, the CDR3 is TGTGCCAGCAGCTCGTCCGGGACAGGGTTAAATGAGCAGTTCTTC. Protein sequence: CASSSSGTGLNEQFF.

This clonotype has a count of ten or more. The DNA of the CDR3 is TGTGCCATCAGTGACCGCCAGGGGATGGGCGGCTACACCTTC. Its translation: CAISDRQGMGGYTF. This chain joins TRBV10-3 and TRBJ1-2; the D gene is possibly TRBD1 (6 bases). The CDR3 has 14 amino acids. V lost 3 bases and J lost 8, with 16 bases in between. Per germline, CDR1 ENHRY and CDR2 SYGVKD.